The 9 T cell receptor beta chains listed next were all sequenced from one sample in a study of patients and donors after allogeneic stem cell transplantation. MiXCR was run by TCRdb on the RT-PCR reads, yielding one entry per CDR3 protein. Here the sample spans about 160,000 distinct CDR3 sequences, roughly two fifths being singletons. Sequencing input: blood, either unsorted or a sorted T cell fraction (not recorded which). All receptors come from a human donor who was either an allogeneic HSCT recipient or a stem cell or donor lymphocyte infusion donor (not recorded which). It is not recorded whose cells these are; they may come from a transplant donor.

This clonotype was seen a handful of times. V and J are TRBV6-1 and TRBJ1-1; D unclear. This CDR3 comprises 13 residues. Trimming took off 1 base at V and 2 bases at J, with 5 bases between the two ends. The germline V gene has CDR1 MNHNS and CDR2 SASEGT. CDR3 region: CASSEVANTEAFF. CDR3 DNA sequence: TGTGCCAGCAGTGAAGTGGCCAACACTGAAGCTTTCTTT.

The CDR3 region has the DNA TGCAGTGCTGTACAGGGGGCGGTCTACGAGCAGTACTTC. Translating gives CSAVQGAVYEQYF. The rearrangement uses TRBV20-1 and TRBJ2-7, with 9 bases identical to TRBD1. Germline-derived CDR1 and CDR2 are DFQATT and SNEGSKA (reference sequence). The trim removed 5 bases at V and 3 bases at J, leaving 5 bases unmatched. The CDR3 has 13 residues.

This clonotype appeared a few times. The chain links TRBV4-3 to TRBJ1-1; D remains unclear. The CDR3 sequence is 16 residues long. The V and J ends lost 1 base and 2 bases respectively, with 14 bases between them. The V gene's germline CDR1 is LGHNA and CDR2 YSLEER. CDR3 nucleotides: TGCGCCAGCAGCCAAGCCCGGGCCGAGCTAAACACTGAAGCTTTCTTT. Translation: CASSQARAELNTEAFF.

V and J are TRBV3-1 and TRBJ1-2, with D maybe TRBD1 (6 bases). The V end lost 0 bases, the J end lost 6 bases, and 14 bases lay between the germline ends. CDR3 length equals 15 residues. Germline V gene data show CDR1 as LGHDT and CDR2 as YNNKEL (reference sequence). CDR3 protein: CASSQDPRGRDGYTF. In nucleotides, the CDR3 is TGTGCCAGCAGCCAAGATCCCAGGGGTAGGGATGGCTACACCTTC.

This chain uses TRBV3-1 with TRBJ1-2; possible D gene TRBD1, 6 bases. Germline V gene sequence: CDR1 LGHDT, CDR2 YNNKEL (reference sequence). The CDR3 has 15 amino acids. V was clipped by 0 bases and J by 8 bases, with 16 bases between them. CDR3 sequence reads: CASSQDLVGQRGYTF. In nucleotides, the CDR3 is TGTGCCAGCAGCCAAGATCTAGTCGGACAGAGGGGCTACACCTTC.

The chain joins TRBV6-1 to TRBJ1-5; TRBD1 might be the D (5 bases). The V gene lost 4 bases and the J gene lost 0 bases, with 10 bases spanning the gap. Germline-derived CDR1 and CDR2 are MNHNS and SASEGT. The CDR3 runs 15 residues. The CDR3 region is CASSGGVFSNQPQHF. CDR3 sequence (DNA): TGTGCCAGCAGTGGGGGGGTTTTTAGCAATCAGCCCCAGCATTTT.

This clonotype was seen more than once but under ten times. The CDR3 bases are TGTGCCAGCAGCCCGAGGGCAGGAAACACCATATATTTT. This translates into CASSPRAGNTIYF. This chain uses TRBV28 with TRBJ1-3; no definite D call. Germline CDR1 reads MDHEN; CDR2 reads SYDVKM. Trimming took off 6 bases at V and 4 bases at J, with 10 bases between the two ends. CDR3 length: 13 amino acids.

This clonotype was seen only once. The chain links TRBV6-2 or TRBV6-3 to TRBJ2-5; D remains ambiguous. This CDR3 has 12 amino acids. The germline gives CDR1 MNHEY, CDR2 SVGEGT. Trimming removed 2 bases from V and 5 bases from J, with 6 bases in between. The DNA for the CDR3 is TGTGCCAGCAGTTACCCCGGGGAGACCCAGTACTTC. Protein: CASSYPGETQYF.

The V call is TRBV27, the J call TRBJ2-7; 11 positions agree with TRBD1. CDR3 length equals 16 residues. Germline CDR1 MNHEY, CDR2 SMNVEV (reference sequence). J lost 0 bases, V lost 0 bases, and 1 base had no gene match. The CDR3 spells CASSLSGQGASYEQYV. The DNA of the CDR3 is TGTGCCAGCAGTTTATCCGGACAGGGGGCCTCCTACGAGCAGTACGTC.